A selection of T cell receptor beta chains follows, all from one sample in a study of shared clonotypes between healthy human individuals. Assay used: immunoSEQ multiplex PCR; TCRdb lists only in-frame clones, some missing. This table holds approximately 2,000,000 clones, around 93% found once. The sequenced material came from naive CD4+ T cells from PBMCs. The receptors were gathered from a man aged 18 to 35 in good health. Some clones in this sample may be carry-over from other donors' samples. Both conserved end residues are trimmed from each CDR3. D genes are given only for firm matches.

14,TRBV30,TRBD1,TRBJ2-7,AWSVLPGQSYYEQY
12,TRBV5-4,NA,TRBJ2-5,ASSETGIPETQY
14,TRBV27,NA,TRBJ1-5,ASSPGRGGSNQPQH
9,TRBV28,NA,TRBJ1-2,ASTEGVGYT
13,TRBV30,NA,TRBJ2-5,AWSVLQGEGETQY
12,TRBV19,NA,TRBJ1-1,ASIRQSDFTEAF
12,TRBV28,TRBD1,TRBJ1-5,ASLGQGLVQPQH
14,TRBV21-1,NA,TRBJ2-4,ASSAYLCSAKNIQY
10,TRBV28,NA,TRBJ1-2,ASSFRAYGYT
11,TRBV9,NA,TRBJ1-1,ASSSGQHTEAF
12,TRBV2,NA,TRBJ2-5,ASSEGTNQETQY
15,TRBV18,NA,TRBJ2-5,ASSPREGSPRQETQY
13,TRBV5-1,NA,TRBJ2-7,ASRIQDSFVYEQY
11,TRBV10-1,TRBD1,TRBJ2-7,ASSEGDRDEQY
14,TRBV19,TRBD1,TRBJ2-5,ASSMPGQGWMETQY
10,TRBV29-1,TRBD1,TRBJ2-7,SGQGAGDEQY
15,TRBV4-1,TRBD1,TRBJ2-7,ASSKGILTGPLYEQY
8,TRBV28,NA,TRBJ2-7,ASMGGKQY
13,TRBV6-5,NA,TRBJ1-1,ASKGLGGTKAEAF
12,TRBV2,NA,TRBJ2-1,ASNRGHTYNEQF
13,TRBV4-1,TRBD2,TRBJ2-7,ASSQLAAPTYEQY
11,TRBV5-1,NA,TRBJ2-3,ASQEFGTDTQY
14,TRBV7-9,TRBD2,TRBJ2-3,ASSLGLADYTDTQY
11,TRBV27,TRBD1,TRBJ1-4,ASRWTGSEKLF